This T cell receptor (beta chain) appears in the sequencing data of a study of blood T cell repertoires in COVID-19. Whole-study context: Spain, Italy and the United States supplied samples that represented acute and convalescent COVID-19. The cDNA or gDNA used as material had been derived from T cells, B-cell-depleted T cells, or PBMCs.

This CDR3 is 13 amino acids long. With V trimmed by 2 bases and J by 9 bases, 10 bases remained unmatched. CDR1 is GTSNPN and CDR2 is SVGIG in the germline V gene (reference sequence). In the source study's methods: Amplifying reference gene primers gave estimates of nucleated cell counts. Sequenced by immunoSEQ multiplex PCR; TCRdb stores in-frame clones only, minus some. V and J calls plus clone size are reproduced from that table; the DNA served to infer D and trimming. Here the sample spans fewer than 250,000 clones, 75% to 90% being singletons. The chain is built from TRBV30 and TRBJ2-7; 7 bases map to TRBD1. Source material: peripheral blood. The source of this sequence is a man aged 25 to 45 with acute or convalescent COVID-19. CDR3 region: CAWSPNLQGRQYF. The CDR3 DNA follows: TGTGCCTGGAGTCCAAATTTACAGGGGAGGCAGTACTTC.